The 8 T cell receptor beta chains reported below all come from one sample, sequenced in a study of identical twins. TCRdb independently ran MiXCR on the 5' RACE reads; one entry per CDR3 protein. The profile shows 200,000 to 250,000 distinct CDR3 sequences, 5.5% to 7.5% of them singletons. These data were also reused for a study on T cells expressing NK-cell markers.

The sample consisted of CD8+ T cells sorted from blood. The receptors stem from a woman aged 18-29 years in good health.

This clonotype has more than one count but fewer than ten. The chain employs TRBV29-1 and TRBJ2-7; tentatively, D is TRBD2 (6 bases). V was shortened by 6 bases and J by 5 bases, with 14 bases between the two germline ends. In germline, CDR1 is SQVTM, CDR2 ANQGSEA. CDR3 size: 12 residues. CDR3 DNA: TGCAGCGTCTCCGGGACTGTTGACGAGCAGTACTTC. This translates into CSVSGTVDEQYF.

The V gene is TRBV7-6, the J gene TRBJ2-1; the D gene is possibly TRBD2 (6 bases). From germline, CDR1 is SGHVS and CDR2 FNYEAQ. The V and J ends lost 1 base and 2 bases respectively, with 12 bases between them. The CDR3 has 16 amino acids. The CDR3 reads CASSLDGSPPYNEQFF. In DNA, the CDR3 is TGTGCCAGCAGCTTAGACGGGAGCCCTCCCTACAATGAGCAGTTCTTC.

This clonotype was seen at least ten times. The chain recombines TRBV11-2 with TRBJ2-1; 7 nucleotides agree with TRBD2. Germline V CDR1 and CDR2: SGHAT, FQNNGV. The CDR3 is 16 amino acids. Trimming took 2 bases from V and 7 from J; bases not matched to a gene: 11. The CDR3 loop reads CASSLYRLAGMNEQFF. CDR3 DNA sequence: TGTGCCAGCAGCTTATACCGACTAGCCGGGATGAATGAGCAGTTCTTC.

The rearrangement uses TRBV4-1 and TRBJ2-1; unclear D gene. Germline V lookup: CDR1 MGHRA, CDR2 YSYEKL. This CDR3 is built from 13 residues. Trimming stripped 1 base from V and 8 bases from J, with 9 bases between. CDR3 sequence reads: CASSQALVHEQFF. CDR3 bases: TGCGCCAGCAGCCAAGCCCTAGTCCATGAGCAGTTCTTC.

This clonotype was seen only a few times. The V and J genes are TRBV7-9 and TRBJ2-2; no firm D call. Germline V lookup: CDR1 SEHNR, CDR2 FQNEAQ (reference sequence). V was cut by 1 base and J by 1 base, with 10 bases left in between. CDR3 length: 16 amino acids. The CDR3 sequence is CASSLDPPGNTGELFF. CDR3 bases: TGTGCCAGCAGCTTAGACCCCCCTGGGAACACCGGGGAGCTGTTTTTT. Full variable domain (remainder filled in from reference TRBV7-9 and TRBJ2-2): DTGVSQNPRHKITKRGQNVTFRCDPISEHNRLYWYRQTLGQGPEFLTYFQNEAQLEKSRLLSDRFSAERPKGSFSTLEIQRTEQGDSAMYLCASSLDPPGNTGELFFGEGSRLTVL.

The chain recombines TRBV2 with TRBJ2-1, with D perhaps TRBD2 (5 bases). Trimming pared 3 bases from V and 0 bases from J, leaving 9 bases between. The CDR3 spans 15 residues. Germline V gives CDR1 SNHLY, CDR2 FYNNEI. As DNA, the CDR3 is TGTGCCAGCAGTGAGGCTGGGAGCTCCTACAATGAGCAGTTCTTC. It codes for CASSEAGSSYNEQFF.

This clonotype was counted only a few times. DNA for the CDR3: TGCAGTGCTTGGGAGGGGCGGGGGGGAGGAGATACGCAGTATTTT. Protein: CSAWEGRGGGDTQYF. J is TRBJ2-3 and V is TRBV20-1; 9 bases agree with TRBD2. Germline V CDR1 and CDR2: DFQATT, SNEGSKA (reference sequence). The V segment lost 5 bases and the J segment 5 bases; nucleotides outside the gene matches: 11. This CDR3 spans 15 amino acids.

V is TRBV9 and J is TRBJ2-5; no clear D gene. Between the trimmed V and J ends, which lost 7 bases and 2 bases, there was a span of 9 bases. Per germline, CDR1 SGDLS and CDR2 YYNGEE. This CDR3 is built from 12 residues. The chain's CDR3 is CASRNQQETQYF. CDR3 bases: TGTGCCAGCCGCAACCAACAAGAGACCCAGTACTTC. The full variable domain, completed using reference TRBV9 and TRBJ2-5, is DSGVTQTPKHLITATGQRVTLRCSPRSGDLSVYWYQQSLDQGLQFLIQYYNGEERAKGNILERFSAQQFPDLHSELNLSSLELGDSALYFCASRNQQETQYFGPGTRLLVL.